There are a few counts of the clone carrying this T cell receptor (beta chain). The data were obtained in a study of blood T cell repertoires in COVID-19. Study information: Material from acute and convalescent COVID-19 was sourced from the United States, Italy and Spain. The cDNA or gDNA used as material had been derived from T cells, B-cell-depleted T cells, or PBMCs.

The CDR3 is 15 residues long. The V end lost 8 bases, the J end lost 6 bases, and 22 bases lay between the germline ends. The V gene's germline CDR1 is SGHAT and CDR2 FQNNGV. Authors' data handling: Reference gene primer amplification in the assay estimated nucleated cell counts. Sequencing was performed with immunoSEQ multiplex PCR; in TCRdb, only in-frame clones are kept and a portion is missing. Clone size and V and J calls were adopted from that table, with D and trimming inferred from the DNA. The profile covers a few hundred thousand clones, with roughly 86% appearing a single time and 2% to 2.5% taken by the ten largest.

Material for sequencing was peripheral blood. The V and J genes are TRBV11-2 and TRBJ1-2; D remains ambiguous. The clonotype comes from a young woman who had recovered from COVID-19. CDR3 amino acids: CASGAVEGRVDGYTF. The CDR3 DNA reads as TGTGCCAGCGGCGCAGTGGAGGGCCGTGTAGATGGCTACACCTTC.